The sequence of this T cell receptor (beta chain) was determined in a study of regulatory T cells in long-lasting Graves disease. Germline loops: CDR1 SGDLS, CDR2 YYNGEE. There are 15 residues in the CDR3. V was cut by 1 base and J by 5 bases, with 15 bases left in between. Sample time point: persistent/refractory GD, antithyroid drugs over 5 years with positive TRAb. RNA extracted from PBMCs served as the sequencing template. CDR3 regions were amplified by Arm-PCR using iRepertoire HTBI primers to build TCR beta libraries. From the multiplex PCR reads, TCRdb called clonotypes with MiXCR, one entry per CDR3 protein. The repertoire includes approximately 290,000 distinct CDR3 sequences, roughly a fifth of them detected once, and around 50% sits in the top ten.

The clonotype comes from a female donor with Graves disease. The chain has TRBV9 and TRBJ1-1, with D perhaps TRBD1 (5 bases). This material consisted of peripheral blood mononuclear cells (PBMCs), taken when the disease was refractory, from a patient treated with antithyroid drugs. The CDR3 spells CASSVRGGQGTEAFF. For the CDR3, the DNA is TGTGCCAGCAGCGTAAGGGGCGGCCAAGGGACTGAAGCTTTCTTT.